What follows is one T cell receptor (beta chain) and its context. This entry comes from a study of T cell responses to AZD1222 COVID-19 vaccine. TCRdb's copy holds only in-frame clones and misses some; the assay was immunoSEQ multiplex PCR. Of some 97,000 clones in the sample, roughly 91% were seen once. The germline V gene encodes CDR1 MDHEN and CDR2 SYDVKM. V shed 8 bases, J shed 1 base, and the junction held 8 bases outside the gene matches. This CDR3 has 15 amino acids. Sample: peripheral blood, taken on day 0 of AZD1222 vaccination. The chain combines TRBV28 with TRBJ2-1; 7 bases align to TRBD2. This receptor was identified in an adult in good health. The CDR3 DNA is TGTGCCAGCCAAAATCTAGCGGCTTCCTACAATGAGCAGTTCTTC. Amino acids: CASQNLAASYNEQFF.